The table lists the clone carrying this TCR beta chain with a few counts. Its antigen remains unknown. Germline CDR1 and CDR2: SGHVS and FQNEAQ. The CDR3 loop spans 14 amino acids. Between the trimmed V and J ends, which lost 7 bases and 3 bases, there was a span of 16 bases. There were TCR beta CDR3 regions amplified from RNA transcripts. An initial round of RT-PCR targeting the TCR CDR3 relied on the HTBI primer set. MiXCR, applied by TCRdb to the multiplex PCR reads, yields one record per CDR3 protein. This repertoire shows 500,000 to 650,000 distinct CDR3 sequences, over 35% found once; its top ten account for roughly 45%. This sample is part of a study of T cells in Graves' hyperthyroidism and ophthalmopathy. Overall study results and limits: Through a model of 13 V-J features, ophthalmopathy was separated from stable hyperthyroidism. Most clonotypes that expanded in the thyroid above 0.001 also showed up in blood.

The chain carries TRBV7-8 and TRBJ2-7, with a possible D match to TRBD2 (6 bases). The sample was peripheral blood or thyroid tissue (not recorded which). This clonotype originated in an adult woman with Graves' disease, either hyperthyroidism or ophthalmopathy (not recorded which). The CDR3 bases are TGTGCCAGCAACAATGGCGGGGAAGACTACGAGCAGTACTTC. Its translation is CASNNGGEDYEQYF.